This T cell receptor (beta chain) was identified during a study of T cell clonality in common variable immunodeficiency. Trimming removed 5 bases from V and 2 bases from J, with 11 bases in between. CDR3 length equals 14 residues. The V gene's germline CDR1 is SGHTA and CDR2 FQGNSA. Caucasian heritage predominated among both patients and controls. Profiling relied on immunoSEQ multiplex PCR, and the TCRdb table lists in-frame clones only, not all of them. The sample has 45,000 to 70,000 clones, none seen only once. Overall study findings and caveats: TCRbeta clonality was increased in CVID versus healthy controls.

At least ten counts were recorded for this clone. Antigen unknown. The CDR3 extends 3 residues past the end of the read, so its final part is completed from the germline J gene. The V call is TRBV7-2, the J call TRBJ2-3, with D perhaps TRBD1 (5 bases). The sequencing sample was made of peripheral blood mononuclear cells. The sequence was obtained from a person between 18 and 75 years old in good health. CDR3 amino acids: CASSTTAYTDTQYF. The sequenced part of the CDR3 DNA is TGTGCCAGCAGCACGACAGCATACACAGATACG. Together with reference TRBV7-2 and TRBJ2-3, the CDR3 gives the full variable domain: GAGVSQSPSNKVTEKGKDVELRCDPISGHTALYWYRQSLGQGLEFLIYFQGNSAPDKSGLPSDRFSAERTGGSVSTLTIQRTQQEDSAVYLCASSTTAYTDTQYFGPGTRLTVL.